Listed below are T cell receptor beta chains from one sample, sequenced in a study of shared clonotypes between healthy human individuals. Clones were sequenced by immunoSEQ multiplex PCR, and TCRdb holds only the in-frame ones, with some missing. The top ten clones hold approximately 1.5% of a sample with roughly 1 million clones, around 74% of them seen once. The sample consisted of memory CD4+ T cells sorted from blood. Source of these receptors: a man aged 18 to 29 in good health. CDR3s include the opening cysteine and the closing phenylalanine or tryptophan. D genes are given only for firm matches. Clone size appears in some rows only: once, few, many, or a class for an expanded clone.

-	TRBV6-5	TRBJ2-2	TRBD1	TGTGCCAGCAGACCAACACGACAGGGAACAGGGGAGCTGTTTTTT	CASRPTRQGTGELFF
-	TRBV6-1	TRBJ1-1	-	TGTGCCAGCCCCCGGGACGCCAGTGAAGCTTTCTTT	CASPRDASEAFF
-	TRBV7-3	TRBJ2-5	TRBD2	TGTGCCAGCAGCTTATTAGGGAGGGAAGAGACCCAGTACTTC	CASSLLGREETQYF
-	TRBV9	TRBJ1-6	-	TGTGCCAGCAGCGAGATTGACAAATCACCCCTCCACTTT	CASSEIDKSPLHF
-	TRBV5-6	TRBJ1-2	-	TGTGCCAGCAGCTTGTCGACACCCAGTAGTATGGGCTACACCTTC	CASSLSTPSSMGYTF
-	TRBV5-8	TRBJ2-5	-	TGTGCCAGCAGCTCAGGACGGGACCGTGAGACCCAGTACTTC	CASSSGRDRETQYF
many	TRBV6-4	TRBJ2-3	-	TGTGCCAGCAGCGAAATGACCGGGAGTTTTACAGATACGCAGTATTTT	CASSEMTGSFTDTQYF
-	TRBV18	TRBJ2-5	-	TGTGCCAGCTCACCACTAGCAGCAGGGGAGACCCAGTACTTC	CASSPLAAGETQYF
-	TRBV5-8	TRBJ2-5	TRBD1	TGTGCCAGCAGCTGGGGGGACAGGGCAAAGCCCGAGACCCAGTACTTC	CASSWGDRAKPETQYF
once	TRBV10-3	TRBJ2-3	TRBD2	TGTGCCATCAGTACTAGCGGGACAGATACGCAGTATTTT	CAISTSGTDTQYF
-	TRBV28	TRBJ1-4	-	TGTGCCAGCAGTCCCCCACGTGGCAGGGCTAATGAAAAACTGTTTTTT	CASSPPRGRANEKLFF
-	TRBV7-2	TRBJ2-7	-	TGTGCCAGCACCCTAGCGACGGCCTCCTACGAGCAGTACTTC	CASTLATASYEQYF
-	TRBV28	TRBJ1-4	-	TGTGCCAGCAGTTTAGGGGGAACAACTAATGAAAAACTGTTTTTT	CASSLGGTTNEKLFF
-	TRBV15	TRBJ2-7	-	TGTGCCACCAGCGCGATAGGGTACGAGCAGTACTTC	CATSAIGYEQYF
once	TRBV13	TRBJ1-1	-	TGTGCCAGCAGCTTGCCCCGTAAGAAGAACACTGAAGCTTTCTTT	CASSLPRKKNTEAFF
-	TRBV2	TRBJ1-5	-	TGTGCCAGCAGGGAGACCCGGGACCGCCTTTGGGGTCAGCCCCAGCATTTT	CASRETRDRLWGQPQHF
few	TRBV7-2	TRBJ2-6	-	TGTGCCAGCAGCTTGGGGCAGCCTGGGGCCAACGTCCTGACTTTC	CASSLGQPGANVLTF
-	TRBV9	TRBJ2-7	TRBD2	TGTGCCAGCAGCGCGACTAGCGGGAGGGCCTCTGAGCAGTACTTC	CASSATSGRASEQYF
once	TRBV5-1	TRBJ2-1	TRBD2	TGCGCCAGCAGCACTAGCGGGACTGTTTTGTCCTACAATGAGCAGTTCTTC	CASSTSGTVLSYNEQFF
-	TRBV7-9	TRBJ1-2	-	TGTGCCAGCAGCTTAGTTCGACAGACAACCTTC	CASSLVRQTTF
few	TRBV11-2	TRBJ1-6	-	TGTGCCAGCAGCTTAGGGACAGCTTATAATTCACCCCTCCACTTT	CASSLGTAYNSPLHF
-	TRBV10-1	TRBJ2-4	TRBD2	TGCGCCAGCAGTGACGGGATAGCGGGAGGTCCTGGGAACATTCAGTACTTC	CASSDGIAGGPGNIQYF
-	TRBV4-3	TRBJ1-2	-	TGCGCCAGCAGCCCCGCCCCCGCTGGTGGCTACACCTTC	CASSPAPAGGYTF
-	TRBV15	TRBJ1-2	TRBD1	TGTGCCACCAGCAGTTGGGCTAGGACAGGGATGAACTATGGCTACACCTTC	CATSSWARTGMNYGYTF
-	TRBV28	TRBJ2-2	-	TGTGCCAGCATCCGGGCGGGGACCGGGGAGCTGTTTTTT	CASIRAGTGELFF
-	TRBV19	TRBJ2-7	TRBD1	TGTGCCAGTAGGGCGAGGGGGCTAACCTACGAGCAGTACTTC	CASRARGLTYEQYF
-	TRBV18	TRBJ1-6	TRBD1	TGTGCCAGCTCACCCAAACAGGGGAATTCACCCCTCCACTTT	CASSPKQGNSPLHF
-	TRBV7-9	TRBJ2-7	-	TGTGCCAGCAGCTTAACTAATCGGCCCTACGAGCAGTACTTC	CASSLTNRPYEQYF
once	TRBV2	TRBJ2-2	TRBD1	TGTGCCAGCAGTACAGGGGTTGGGGCCGGGGAGCTGTTTTTT	CASSTGVGAGELFF
-	TRBV2	TRBJ1-6	-	TGTGCCAGCAGGGGAAGGGGCGCATCTAATTCACCCCTCCACTTT	CASRGRGASNSPLHF
-	TRBV5-1	TRBJ2-3	-	TGCGCCAGCACTAGCACAGATACGCAGTATTTT	CASTSTDTQYF
-	TRBV6-1	TRBJ2-5	-	TGTGCCAGCAACTCCCAGGGAACCCAGTACTTC	CASNSQGTQYF
-	TRBV7-2	TRBJ1-2	TRBD1	TGTGCCAGCAGCCCAGGGGTCGACAGGGGGAGCTATGGCTACACCTTC	CASSPGVDRGSYGYTF
-	TRBV7-2	TRBJ2-1	TRBD2	TGTGCCAGCAGCTTCGCCGGGACTAGCGGGAGATATGAGCAGTTCTTC	CASSFAGTSGRYEQFF
-	TRBV28	TRBJ1-2	-	TGTGCCAGCACCGAGGGAGGGTCTTGGGCTAACTATGGCTACACCTTC	CASTEGGSWANYGYTF
-	TRBV10-1	TRBJ1-5	-	TGCGCCAGCAGGGGCCAGCCCCAGCATTTT	CASRGQPQHF
-	TRBV19	TRBJ1-1	-	TGTGCCAGTAGTATTTTGGGGGGGGCTGAAGCTTTCTTT	CASSILGGAEAFF